This T cell receptor beta chain was retrieved from a study of monozygotic twins with inflammatory bowel disease. General study points: Repertoire similarity did not separate concordant from discordant twins, possibly from limited power. Among the T cells, different subtypes could not be distinguished. Among IBD patients, fewer clonotypes were shared with others than among healthy twins, especially with disease activity.

Comment on this clonotype: Its antigen is not identified.

Researchers collected 2 to 2.5 ml of blood per donor. No DNA is given; TCRdb re-called the 5' RACE reads and lists each CDR3 protein once. The clone table shows approximately 160,000 distinct CDR3 sequences, with the ten largest holding roughly 7.4%. The CDR3 loop spans 14 amino acids. The sample consisted of blood. The chain links TRBV12-3 or TRBV12-4 to TRBJ1-5; with no DNA, the TCRdb D assignment of TRBD1 cannot be verified. The clonotype originates from a human donor with ulcerative colitis or Crohn's disease, or a healthy co-twin of an affected twin (not recorded which). This chain's CDR3 is CASSPLGPREPQHF.